A selection of T cell receptor beta chains follows, all from one sample in a study of CD8 T cells in ankylosing spondylitis. TCRdb used MiXCR to reprocess the 5' RACE reads, holding one entry per CDR3 protein. The sample includes 10,000 to 15,000 distinct CDR3 sequences, 2.8% seen only once; the top ten take approximately 10%. The sequencing sample was made of blood, either unsorted or a sorted T cell fraction (not recorded which). The receptor set was obtained from a male donor with ankylosing spondylitis or in good health (not recorded which). The CDR3 runs from the conserved cysteine through the conserved F or W. The D gene is left open where the match is weak. Clone size is not always given. Where it is, it says once, few, many or a class for expanded clones.

TRBV9	NA	many	TRBJ2-7	TGTGCCAGCAGCGTAGGTTGGGGACGAACCTACGAGCAGTACTTC	CASSVGWGRTYEQYF
TRBV9	NA	many	TRBJ1-2	TGTGCCAGCAGCGTAGGCTCAGGGGCCGGCTACACCTTC	CASSVGSGAGYTF
TRBV9	NA	many	TRBJ2-5	TGTGCCAGCAGCCCCTGGGGGGAGACCCAGTACTTC	CASSPWGETQYF
TRBV9	NA	many	TRBJ1-1	TGTGCCAGCAGCGGATCTACAGGGAACACTGAAGCTTTCTTT	CASSGSTGNTEAFF
TRBV9	TRBD1	medium-sized	TRBJ1-2	TGTGCCAGCAGCGCTCACGCCGGGACAGGGGGAACTCTTGGTGGCTACACCTTC	CASSAHAGTGGTLGGYTF
TRBV9	NA	medium-sized	TRBJ1-5	TGTGCCAGCAGCATGGGGGAGGGGAGCAATCAGCCCCAGCATTTT	CASSMGEGSNQPQHF
TRBV9	NA	many	TRBJ1-6	TGTGCCAGCAGCGGCCCCCAGGCCAGGGGAAGCTCACCCCTCCACTTT	CASSGPQARGSSPLHF
TRBV9	NA	many	TRBJ1-6	TGTGCCAGCAGCGTAGCGGTAGGGGTAGAATCACCCCTCCACTTT	CASSVAVGVESPLHF
TRBV9	NA	many	TRBJ2-1	TGTGCCAGCAGCGTAGAAGTGGAGAGCTCCTACAATGAGCAGTTCTTC	CASSVEVESSYNEQFF
TRBV9	TRBD2	medium-sized	TRBJ2-7	TGTGCCAGCAGCGTAGAGGCGGGAGGGCCCTACGAGCAGTACTTC	CASSVEAGGPYEQYF
TRBV9	NA	many	TRBJ1-6	TGTGCCAGCAGCGTAGGGCCGAATGGGGATAATTCACCCCTCCACTTT	CASSVGPNGDNSPLHF
TRBV9	NA	many	TRBJ1-2	TGTGCCAGCAGCGTATCGGGCCGGGGGTCCTACACCTTC	CASSVSGRGSYTF
TRBV9	NA	many	TRBJ1-1	TGTGCCAGCAGTGGAGGGGGATTGAACACTGAAGCTTTCTTT	CASSGGGLNTEAFF
TRBV9	NA	medium-sized	TRBJ2-7	TGTGCCAGCAGCGGCGGACTAGTCCAGGGGGAGCAGTACTTC	CASSGGLVQGEQYF
TRBV9	NA	many	TRBJ2-5	TGTGCCAGCAGCCCGACTTTTCAAGAGACCCAGTACTTC	CASSPTFQETQYF
TRBV9	NA	many	TRBJ2-1	TGTGCCAGCAGCGTAGGACTAGGGGTTGGCGTGCAGTTCTTC	CASSVGLGVGVQFF
TRBV9	TRBD1	many	TRBJ1-2	TGTGCCAGCAGCCTCCGACAGGGGAGTAACTATGGCTACACCTTC	CASSLRQGSNYGYTF
TRBV9	NA	many	TRBJ2-1	TGTGCCAGCAGCGTAGACCAGGGCTGGGTCGATGAGCAGTTCTTC	CASSVDQGWVDEQFF
TRBV9	TRBD2	many	TRBJ2-1	TGTGCCAGCAGCCTAGCTGGGACTAGCAGGTACAATGAGCAGTTCTTC	CASSLAGTSRYNEQFF
TRBV9	NA	many	TRBJ2-3	TGTGCCAGCAGCGTCGGGACGGGGGAACCTAGCACAGATACGCAGTATTTT	CASSVGTGEPSTDTQYF
TRBV9	NA	many	TRBJ1-1	TGTGCCAGCAGCCCTCGTAGTTCGGGAAGGAACACTGAAGCTTTCTTT	CASSPRSSGRNTEAFF
TRBV9	TRBD2	many	TRBJ2-1	TGTGCCAGCAGCGCGGGACTAGCGGGAGCGGGTTCCTACAATGAGCAGTTCTTC	CASSAGLAGAGSYNEQFF
TRBV9	TRBD1	medium-sized	TRBJ1-2	TGTGCCAGCAGCGTAGGGTACGGGACAGGGGACGGCTACACCTTC	CASSVGYGTGDGYTF
TRBV9	NA	many	TRBJ2-5	TGTGCCAGCAGCGTAGGTGGCACCTGGAGGGTTCAAGAGACCCAGTACTTC	CASSVGGTWRVQETQYF
TRBV9	NA	many	TRBJ1-4	TGTGCCAGCAGCGTAATCACCGGGGGGAGCGAAAAACTGTTTTTT	CASSVITGGSEKLFF
TRBV9	NA	many	TRBJ2-3	TGTGCCAGCAGCGTAGGCACGGGGGCGAGCACAGATACGCAGTATTTT	CASSVGTGASTDTQYF
TRBV9	TRBD2	many	TRBJ2-5	TGTGCCAGCAGCGTAGGGCGACTAGCGGGAGCAGAGACCCAGTACTTC	CASSVGRLAGAETQYF
TRBV9	TRBD1	many	TRBJ2-1	TGTGCCAGCAGCGTAACCGGGACAGAATACAATGAGCAGTTCTTC	CASSVTGTEYNEQFF
TRBV9	TRBD2	many	TRBJ2-3	TGTGCCAGCAGCGCCAACCCGGGACTACGCACAGATACGCAGTATTTT	CASSANPGLRTDTQYF
TRBV9	NA	many	TRBJ2-3	TGTGCCAGCAGCGTAGTGGCCGGGGATTACACAGATACGCAGTATTTT	CASSVVAGDYTDTQYF
TRBV9	NA	many	TRBJ1-6	TGTGCCAGCAGCGCACGGCCGAATTTGGGTTCACCCCTCCACTTT	CASSARPNLGSPLHF
TRBV7-3	NA	many	TRBJ2-7	TGTGCCAGCAGCTTAACGAGGTTCAGGCGCCCTACTAGCTCCTACGAGCAGTACTTC	CASSLTRFRRPTSSYEQYF
TRBV9	NA	many	TRBJ2-2	TGTGCCAGCAGCTCGATGGGGGTAGACGGGGAGCTGTTTTTT	CASSSMGVDGELFF
TRBV9	NA	NA	TRBJ2-3	TGTGCCAGCAGCCAGCACACACTTCAGTCAGATACGCAGTATTTT	CASSQHTLQSDTQYF
TRBV9	NA	medium-sized	TRBJ1-4	TGTGCCAGCAGCGTCGGTAAGACGACTAATGAAAAACTGTTTTTT	CASSVGKTTNEKLFF
TRBV9	NA	many	TRBJ2-1	TGTGCCAGCAGCCTCACCTCAGGGACCTACAATGAGCAGTTCTTC	CASSLTSGTYNEQFF
TRBV9	NA	many	TRBJ1-2	TGTGCCAGCAGCGTCTCAGGGAGGGGTAACTATGGCTACACCTTC	CASSVSGRGNYGYTF
TRBV9	TRBD2	medium-sized	TRBJ2-1	TGTGCCAGCAGCGTAGGACTAGCGGGTTACAATGAGCAGTTCTTC	CASSVGLAGYNEQFF
TRBV9	TRBD2	many	TRBJ2-5	TGTGCCAGCAGCGTAGGGGGGGGTTCCCAACAAGAGACCCAGTACTTC	CASSVGGGSQQETQYF
TRBV9	NA	many	TRBJ1-4	TGTGCCAGCAGCGCCACGGGTGGGCGAGATGAAAAACTGTTTTTT	CASSATGGRDEKLFF
TRBV9	TRBD1	many	TRBJ2-7	TGTGCCAGCAGCCAGACAGGGTTCAGCGAGCAGTACTTC	CASSQTGFSEQYF
TRBV9	NA	many	TRBJ2-1	TGTGCCAGCAGCGTACTGGGAGGCGAGCAGTTCTTC	CASSVLGGEQFF